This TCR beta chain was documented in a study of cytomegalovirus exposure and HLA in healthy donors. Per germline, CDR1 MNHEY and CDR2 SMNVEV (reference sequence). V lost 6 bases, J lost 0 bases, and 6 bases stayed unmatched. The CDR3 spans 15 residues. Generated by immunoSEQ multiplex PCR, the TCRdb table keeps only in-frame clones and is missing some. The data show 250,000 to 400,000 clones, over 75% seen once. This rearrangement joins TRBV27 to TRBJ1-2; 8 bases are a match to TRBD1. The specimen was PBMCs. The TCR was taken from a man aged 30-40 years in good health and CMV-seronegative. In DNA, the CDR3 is TGTGCCAGCAGGCCTCAGGGGGCGCCTAACTATGGCTACACCTTC. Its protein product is CASRPQGAPNYGYTF.